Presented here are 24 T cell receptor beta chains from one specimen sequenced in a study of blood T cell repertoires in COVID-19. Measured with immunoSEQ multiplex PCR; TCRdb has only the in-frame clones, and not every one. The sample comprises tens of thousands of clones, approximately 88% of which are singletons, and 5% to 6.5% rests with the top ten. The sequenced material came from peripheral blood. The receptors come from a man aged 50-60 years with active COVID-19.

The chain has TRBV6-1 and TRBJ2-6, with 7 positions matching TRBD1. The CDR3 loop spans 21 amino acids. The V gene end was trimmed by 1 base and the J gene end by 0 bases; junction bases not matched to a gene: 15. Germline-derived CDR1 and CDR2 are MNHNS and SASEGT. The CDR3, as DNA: TGTGCCAGCAGTGAAGGAAACAGGGGCTCTCACGGTTTCTCTGGGGCCAACGTCCTGACTTTC. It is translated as CASSEGNRGSHGFSGANVLTF.

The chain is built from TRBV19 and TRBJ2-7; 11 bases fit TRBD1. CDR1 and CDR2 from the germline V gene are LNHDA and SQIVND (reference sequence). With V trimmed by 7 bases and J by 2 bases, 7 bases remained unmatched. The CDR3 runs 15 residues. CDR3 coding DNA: TGTGCCAGTACGATTGGGACAGGGGGAACCTACGAGCAGTACTTC. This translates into CASTIGTGGTYEQYF. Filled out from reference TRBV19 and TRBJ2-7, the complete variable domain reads DGGITQSPKYLFRKEGQNVTLSCEQNLNHDAMYWYRQDPGQGLRLIYYSQIVNDFQKGDIAEGYSVSREKKESFPLTVTSAQKNPTAFYLCASTIGTGGTYEQYFGPGTRLTVT.

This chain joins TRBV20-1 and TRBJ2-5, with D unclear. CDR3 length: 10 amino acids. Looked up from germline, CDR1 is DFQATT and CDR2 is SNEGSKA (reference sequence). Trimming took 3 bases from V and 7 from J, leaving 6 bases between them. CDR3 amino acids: CSASQVTQYF. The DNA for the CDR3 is TGCAGTGCTAGTCAGGTGACCCAGTACTTC.

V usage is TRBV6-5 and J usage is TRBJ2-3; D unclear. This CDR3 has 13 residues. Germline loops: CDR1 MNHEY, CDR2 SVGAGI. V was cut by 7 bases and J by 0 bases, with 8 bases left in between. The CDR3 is CASKTSSTDTQYF. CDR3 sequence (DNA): TGTGCCAGCAAGACTTCTAGCACAGATACGCAGTATTTT.

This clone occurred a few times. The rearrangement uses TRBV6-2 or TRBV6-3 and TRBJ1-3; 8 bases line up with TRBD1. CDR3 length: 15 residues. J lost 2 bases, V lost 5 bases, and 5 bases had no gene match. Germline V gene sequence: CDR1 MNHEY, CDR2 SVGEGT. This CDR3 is CASSAATGAGNTIYF. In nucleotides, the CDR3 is TGTGCCAGCAGTGCTGCGACAGGGGCTGGAAACACCATATATTTT.

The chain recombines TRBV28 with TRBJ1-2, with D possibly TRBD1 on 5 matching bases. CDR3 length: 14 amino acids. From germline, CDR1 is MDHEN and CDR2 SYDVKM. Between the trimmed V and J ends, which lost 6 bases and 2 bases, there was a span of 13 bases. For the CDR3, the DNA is TGTGCCAGCAGGCAGGGTGATCGGAACTATGGCTACACCTTC. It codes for CASRQGDRNYGYTF.

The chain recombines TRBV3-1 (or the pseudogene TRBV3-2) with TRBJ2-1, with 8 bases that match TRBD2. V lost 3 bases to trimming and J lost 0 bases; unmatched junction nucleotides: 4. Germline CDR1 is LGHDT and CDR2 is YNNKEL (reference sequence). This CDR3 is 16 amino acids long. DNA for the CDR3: TGTGCCAGCAGCCATGCACTAGCGGCCTCCTACAATGAGCAGTTCTTC. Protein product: CASSHALAASYNEQFF.

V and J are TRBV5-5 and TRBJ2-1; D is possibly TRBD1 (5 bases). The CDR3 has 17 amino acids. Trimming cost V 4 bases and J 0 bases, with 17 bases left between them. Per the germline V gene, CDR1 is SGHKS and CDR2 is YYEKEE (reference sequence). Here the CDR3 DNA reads TGTGCCAGCAGCCTGAGAGCCAGGGCGAGCTCCTACAATGAGCAGTTCTTC. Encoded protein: CASSLRARASSYNEQFF.

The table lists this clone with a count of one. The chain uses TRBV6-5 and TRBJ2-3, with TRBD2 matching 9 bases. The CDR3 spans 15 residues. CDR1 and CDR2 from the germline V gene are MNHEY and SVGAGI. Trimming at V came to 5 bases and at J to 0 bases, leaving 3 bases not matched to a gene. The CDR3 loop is CASSNSGRSTDTQYF. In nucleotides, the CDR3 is TGTGCCAGCAGTAATAGCGGGAGAAGCACAGATACGCAGTATTTT.

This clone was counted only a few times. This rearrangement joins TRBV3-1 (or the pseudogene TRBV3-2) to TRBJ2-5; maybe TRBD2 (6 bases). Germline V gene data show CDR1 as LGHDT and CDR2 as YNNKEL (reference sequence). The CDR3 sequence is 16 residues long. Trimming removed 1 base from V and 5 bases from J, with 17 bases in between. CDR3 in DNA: TGTGCCAGCAGCCAAGTTAACGGAGGGGTAATGGAGACCCAGTACTTC. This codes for CASSQVNGGVMETQYF.

The CDR3 region has the DNA TGTGCCAGCAGCCCTGGGACAGCTTACAATGAGCAGTTCTTC. This encodes CASSPGTAYNEQFF. The genes are TRBV5-6 and TRBJ2-1, with 7 positions matching TRBD1. The CDR3 is made up of 14 amino acids. Germline values: CDR1 SGHDT, CDR2 YYEEEE. Unmatched junction bases numbered 5, after V lost 4 bases and J lost 4 bases.

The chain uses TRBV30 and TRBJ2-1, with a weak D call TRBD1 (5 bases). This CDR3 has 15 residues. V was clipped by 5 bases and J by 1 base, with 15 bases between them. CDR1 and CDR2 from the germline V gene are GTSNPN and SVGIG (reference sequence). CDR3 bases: TGTGCCTGGGACCTAGGGGTTGAGTCCTACAATGAGCAGTTCTTC. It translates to CAWDLGVESYNEQFF.

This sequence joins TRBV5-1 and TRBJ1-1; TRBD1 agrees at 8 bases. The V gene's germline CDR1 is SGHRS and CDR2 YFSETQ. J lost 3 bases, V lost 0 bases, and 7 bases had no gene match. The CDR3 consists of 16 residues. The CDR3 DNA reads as TGCGCCAGCAGCTTGGGCCCTTCGACAGGGGACACTGAAGCTTTCTTT. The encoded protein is CASSLGPSTGDTEAFF.

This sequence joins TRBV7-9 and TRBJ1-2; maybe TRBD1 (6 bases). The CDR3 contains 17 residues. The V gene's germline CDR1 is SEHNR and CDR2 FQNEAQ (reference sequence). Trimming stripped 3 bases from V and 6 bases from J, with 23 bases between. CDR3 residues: CASSFLGSQGPRNGYTF. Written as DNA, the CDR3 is TGTGCCAGCAGCTTCTTAGGCTCACAGGGTCCCAGGAATGGCTACACCTTC.

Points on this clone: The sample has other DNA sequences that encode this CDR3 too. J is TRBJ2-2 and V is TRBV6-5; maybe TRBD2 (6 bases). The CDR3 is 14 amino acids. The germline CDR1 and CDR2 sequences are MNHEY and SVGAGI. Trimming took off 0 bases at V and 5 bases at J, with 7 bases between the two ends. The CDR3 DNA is TGTGCCAGCAGTTACTCGGGGGGAACCGGGGAGCTGTTTTTT. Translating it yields CASSYSGGTGELFF.

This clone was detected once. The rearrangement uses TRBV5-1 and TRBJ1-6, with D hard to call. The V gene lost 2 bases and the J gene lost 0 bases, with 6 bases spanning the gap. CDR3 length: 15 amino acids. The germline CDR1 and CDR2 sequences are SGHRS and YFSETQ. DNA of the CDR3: TGCGCCAGCAGCTTACAGAGCTCCTATAATTCACCCCTCCACTTT. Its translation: CASSLQSSYNSPLHF.

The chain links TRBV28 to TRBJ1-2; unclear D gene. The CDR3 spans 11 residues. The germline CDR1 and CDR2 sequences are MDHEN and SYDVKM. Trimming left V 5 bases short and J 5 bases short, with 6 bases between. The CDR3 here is CASSPAYGYTF. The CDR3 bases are TGTGCCAGCAGTCCCGCGTATGGCTACACCTTC.

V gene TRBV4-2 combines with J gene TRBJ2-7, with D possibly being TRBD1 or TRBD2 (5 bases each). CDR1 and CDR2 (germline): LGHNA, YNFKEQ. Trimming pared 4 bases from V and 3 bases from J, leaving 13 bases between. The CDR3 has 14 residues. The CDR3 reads CASSREGQGYEQYF. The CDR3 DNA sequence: TGTGCCAGCAGCCGAGAGGGGCAGGGCTACGAGCAGTACTTC.

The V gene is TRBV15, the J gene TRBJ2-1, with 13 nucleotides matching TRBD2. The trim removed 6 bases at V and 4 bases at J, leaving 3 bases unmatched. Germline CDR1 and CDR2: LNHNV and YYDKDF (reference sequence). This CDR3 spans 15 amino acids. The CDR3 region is CATSGTSGDYNEQFF. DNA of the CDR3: TGTGCCACCAGTGGGACTAGCGGGGATTACAATGAGCAGTTCTTC.

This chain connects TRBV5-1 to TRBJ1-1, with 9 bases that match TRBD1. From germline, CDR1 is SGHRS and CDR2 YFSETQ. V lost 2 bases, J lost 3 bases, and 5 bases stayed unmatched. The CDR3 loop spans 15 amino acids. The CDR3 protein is CASSLLQGADTEAFF. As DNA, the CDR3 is TGCGCCAGCAGCTTACTACAGGGGGCGGACACTGAAGCTTTCTTT.

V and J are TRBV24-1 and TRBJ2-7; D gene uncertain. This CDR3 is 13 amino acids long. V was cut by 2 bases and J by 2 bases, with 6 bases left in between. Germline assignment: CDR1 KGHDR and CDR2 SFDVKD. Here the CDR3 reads CATSDSVAYEQYF. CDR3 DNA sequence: TGTGCCACCAGTGATTCCGTTGCCTACGAGCAGTACTTC.

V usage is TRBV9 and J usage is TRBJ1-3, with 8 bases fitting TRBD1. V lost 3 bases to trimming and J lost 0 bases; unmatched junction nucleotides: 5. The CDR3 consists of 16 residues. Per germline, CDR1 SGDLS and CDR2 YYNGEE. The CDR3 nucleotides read TGTGCCAGCAGCGCCCGACAGGGGATCTCTGGAAACACCATATATTTT. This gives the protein CASSARQGISGNTIYF. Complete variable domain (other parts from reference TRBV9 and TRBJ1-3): DSGVTQTPKHLITATGQRVTLRCSPRSGDLSVYWYQQSLDQGLQFLIQYYNGEERAKGNILERFSAQQFPDLHSELNLSSLELGDSALYFCASSARQGISGNTIYFGEGSWLTVV.

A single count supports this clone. The CDR3 loop reads CASAPGVGRYEQYF. DNA of the CDR3: TGTGCCAGCGCGCCGGGAGTAGGACGCTACGAGCAGTACTTC. The chain carries TRBV11-2 and TRBJ2-7, with D possibly matching TRBD2 (6 bases). This CDR3 is built from 14 residues. Germline lookup yields CDR1 SGHAT and CDR2 FQNNGV. V dropped 8 bases and J dropped 3 bases, with 17 bases sitting between them.

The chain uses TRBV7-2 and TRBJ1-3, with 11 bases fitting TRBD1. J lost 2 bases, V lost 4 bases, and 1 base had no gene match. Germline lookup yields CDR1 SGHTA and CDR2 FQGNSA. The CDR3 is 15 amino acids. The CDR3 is CASSSGQGAGNTIYF. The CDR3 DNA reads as TGTGCCAGCAGCTCGGGACAGGGGGCTGGAAACACCATATATTTT.